The 14 T cell receptor beta chains reported below all come from one sample, sequenced in a study of cytotoxic CD8 clonotypes in ibrutinib-treated CLL. Profiled with immunoSEQ multiplex PCR; TCRdb holds only in-frame clones, not every one. The data hold about 140,000 clones, with roughly 80% observed a single time. Specimen: PBMCs, collected after 12 months of ibrutinib treatment. Receptor source: a human donor with chronic lymphocytic leukemia.

The chain joins TRBV18 to TRBJ1-1; a weak D match, TRBD1 (5 bases). The CDR3 consists of 13 residues. Germline CDR1 KGHSH, CDR2 LQKENI. The V and J ends lost 0 bases and 10 bases respectively, with 12 bases between them. The CDR3 region has the DNA TGTGCCAGCTCACCACCGGGGGAGTTGGGAGCTTTCTTT. Translation: CASSPPGELGAFF.

DNA of the CDR3: TGCGCCAGCAGTAAAGCGACCTTAGGGGAGCTGTTTTTT. This codes for CASSKATLGELFF. J is TRBJ2-2 and V is TRBV5-1, with no clear D. The CDR3 spans 13 residues. Trimming stripped 5 bases from V and 8 bases from J, with 13 bases between. CDR1 and CDR2 from the germline V gene are SGHRS and YFSETQ.

This rearrangement joins TRBV6-6 to TRBJ2-3, with 9 nucleotides matching TRBD2. This CDR3 has 16 amino acids. V shed 0 bases, J shed 4 bases, and the junction held 5 bases outside the gene matches. Germline V CDR1 and CDR2: MNHNY, SVGAGI (reference sequence). This chain's CDR3 is CASSYSTGGGADTQYF. The CDR3 DNA follows: TGTGCCAGCAGTTACTCGACTGGCGGGGGGGCAGATACGCAGTATTTT.

V usage is TRBV28 and J usage is TRBJ2-7, with TRBD1 as a possible D gene (5 bases). Trimming removed 8 bases from V and 3 bases from J, with 8 bases in between. Germline assignment: CDR1 MDHEN and CDR2 SYDVKM. The CDR3 is 11 residues long. In nucleotides, the CDR3 is TGTGCCAGCTGGGGCGGCTACGAGCAGTACTTC. Protein: CASWGGYEQYF.

The chain links TRBV6-6 to TRBJ1-5, with 8 bases aligning to TRBD1. The germline V gene encodes CDR1 MNHNY and CDR2 SVGAGI (reference sequence). The CDR3 consists of 13 residues. The junction had 2 bases not matched to a gene; V was cut back by 3 bases and J by 7 bases. DNA for the CDR3: TGTGCCAGCAGTTATAACAGGGGGCAGCCCCAGCATTTT. It yields the protein CASSYNRGQPQHF.

This chain connects TRBV9 to TRBJ2-2, with 10 bases lining up with TRBD1. This CDR3 is 15 amino acids long. The V segment lost 3 bases and the J segment 7 bases; nucleotides outside the gene matches: 6. Germline CDR1 SGDLS, CDR2 YYNGEE. CDR3 nucleotide sequence: TGTGCCAGCAGCGGACAGGGGGCTATAAGCGGGGAGCTGTTTTTT. As protein: CASSGQGAISGELFF.

This clone showed up just once. The chain uses TRBV7-9 and TRBJ2-1, with 9 bases identical to TRBD1. Germline lookup yields CDR1 SEHNR and CDR2 FQNEAQ (reference sequence). CDR3 length equals 16 residues. Trimming cost V 7 bases and J 4 bases; bases outside gene matches: 11. The CDR3 protein is CASTVTGTGLYNEQFF. The CDR3 nucleotides read TGTGCCAGCACCGTTACCGGGACAGGGCTGTACAATGAGCAGTTCTTC.

V and J are TRBV15 and TRBJ2-4, with a tentative D call TRBD1 (6 bases). V shed 3 bases and J shed 3 bases, with 15 bases lying between them. Germline CDR1 reads LNHNV; CDR2 reads YYDKDF (reference sequence). The CDR3 is made up of 16 amino acids. The CDR3 sequence is CATSRVGAVDKNIQYF. As DNA, the CDR3 is TGTGCCACCAGCAGGGTGGGGGCGGTGGACAAAAACATTCAGTACTTC.

The CDR3 protein is CASSVNRNTGELFF. Written as DNA, the CDR3 is TGTGCCAGCAGTGTAAACAGGAACACCGGGGAGCTGTTTTTT. V is TRBV6-4 and J is TRBJ2-2; the D is unclear. V lost 4 bases to trimming and J lost 1 base, with 7 bases between them. This CDR3 contains 14 residues. Per germline, CDR1 MRHNA and CDR2 SNTAGT.

The CDR3 DNA sequence: TGTGCCAGCAGCTTGGCGCCGAAGACTGAAGCTTTCTTT. Residues: CASSLAPKTEAFF. This chain connects TRBV5-8 to TRBJ1-1; D is unclear. The CDR3 length is 13 residues. The V end was cut by 0 bases, the J end by 5 bases, with 8 bases between. From germline, CDR1 is SGHTS and CDR2 YDEGEE.

This rearrangement joins TRBV28 to TRBJ1-2; tentatively, D is TRBD1 (5 bases). The CDR3 has 14 residues. From germline, CDR1 is MDHEN and CDR2 SYDVKM. Trimming shortened V by 2 bases and J by 6 bases, and 13 bases separated the two germline ends. CDR3 coding DNA: TGTGCCAGCAGTTTAACCGGGGGAAGTAATGGCTACACCTTC. Translating it yields CASSLTGGSNGYTF.

The gene calls are TRBV7-8 and TRBJ2-3; D unclear. Germline assignment: CDR1 SGHVS and CDR2 FQNEAQ. This CDR3 is built from 15 residues. V dropped 1 base and J dropped 4 bases, with 12 bases sitting between them. The CDR3 here is CASSLGRVGSDTQYF. The CDR3 DNA sequence: TGTGCCAGCAGCTTAGGTCGGGTCGGGTCAGATACGCAGTATTTT.

The chain carries TRBV7-2 and TRBJ1-2, with unresolved D. V shed 3 bases and J shed 2 bases, with 16 bases lying between them. The CDR3 sequence is 16 residues long. Germline V CDR1 and CDR2: SGHTA, FQGNSA. CDR3 amino acids: CASSFNQLRSNYGYTF. The CDR3, as DNA: TGTGCCAGCAGCTTCAACCAGCTTCGATCGAACTATGGCTACACCTTC.

This rearrangement joins TRBV10-3 to TRBJ2-3; possibly TRBD1 for D (5 bases). The CDR3 is 15 residues long. Germline V gene sequence: CDR1 ENHRY, CDR2 SYGVKD. Trimming removed 0 bases from V and 5 bases from J, with 12 bases in between. The CDR3 here is CAISESGRVGDTQYF. CDR3 coding DNA: TGTGCCATCAGTGAGTCAGGCAGGGTGGGAGATACGCAGTATTTT.